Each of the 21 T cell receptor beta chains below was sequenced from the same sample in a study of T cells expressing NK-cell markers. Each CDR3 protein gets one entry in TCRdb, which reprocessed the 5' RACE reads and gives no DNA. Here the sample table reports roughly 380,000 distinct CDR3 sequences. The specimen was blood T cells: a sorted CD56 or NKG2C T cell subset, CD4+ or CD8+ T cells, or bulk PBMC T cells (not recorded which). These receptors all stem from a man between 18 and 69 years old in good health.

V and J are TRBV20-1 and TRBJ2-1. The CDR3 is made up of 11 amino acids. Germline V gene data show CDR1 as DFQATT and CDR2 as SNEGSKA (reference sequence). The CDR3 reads CSARETLRLFF.

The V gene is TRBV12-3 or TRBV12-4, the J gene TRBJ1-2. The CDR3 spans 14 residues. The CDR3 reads CASTISGTPYGYTF.

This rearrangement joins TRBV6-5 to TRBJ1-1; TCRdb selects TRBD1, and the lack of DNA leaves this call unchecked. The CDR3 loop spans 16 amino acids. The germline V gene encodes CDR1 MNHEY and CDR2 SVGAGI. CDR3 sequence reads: CASSYSPGGEITEAFF.

CDR3 loop: CASSHPGRGLTDTQYF. V usage is TRBV5-1 and J usage is TRBJ2-3; the TRBD1 assignment by TCRdb is unverifiable without DNA. Germline CDR1 SGHRS, CDR2 YFSETQ. The CDR3 length is 16 residues.

CDR3 loop: CASSERPPTSGGVNEQFF. V gene TRBV6-1 combines with J gene TRBJ2-1; TCRdb proposes TRBD2, but this gene call is untestable without DNA. The germline V gene encodes CDR1 MNHNS and CDR2 SASEGT. This CDR3 has 18 amino acids.

CDR3 sequence: CASSPVPSGALWKYF. The rearrangement joins TRBV18 to TRBJ2-3; TCRdb names TRBD2, which stays unverified in the absence of DNA. Germline V gene lookup returns CDR1 KGHSH and CDR2 LQKENI. The CDR3 consists of 15 residues.

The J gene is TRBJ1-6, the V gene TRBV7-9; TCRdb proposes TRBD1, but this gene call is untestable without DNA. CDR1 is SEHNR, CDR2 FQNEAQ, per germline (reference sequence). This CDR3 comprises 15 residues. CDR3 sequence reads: CASSLVGTGVSPLHF.

CDR3 in amino acids: CATSMGKSSGELFF. This rearrangement joins TRBV15 to TRBJ2-2. This CDR3 comprises 14 residues. CDR1 and CDR2 from the germline V gene are LNHNV and YYDKDF (reference sequence).

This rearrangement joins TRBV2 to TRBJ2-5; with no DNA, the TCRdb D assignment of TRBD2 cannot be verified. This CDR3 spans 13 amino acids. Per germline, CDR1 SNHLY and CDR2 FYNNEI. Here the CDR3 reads CASRGTSFETQYF.

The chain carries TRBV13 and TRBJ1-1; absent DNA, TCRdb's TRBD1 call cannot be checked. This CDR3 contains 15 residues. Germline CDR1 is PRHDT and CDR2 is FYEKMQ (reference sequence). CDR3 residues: CASSLVGRGDTEAFF.

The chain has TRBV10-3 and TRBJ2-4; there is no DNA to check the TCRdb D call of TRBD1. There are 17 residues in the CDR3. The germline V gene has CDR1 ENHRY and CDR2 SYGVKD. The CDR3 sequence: CAISDGQGDVAKNIQYF.

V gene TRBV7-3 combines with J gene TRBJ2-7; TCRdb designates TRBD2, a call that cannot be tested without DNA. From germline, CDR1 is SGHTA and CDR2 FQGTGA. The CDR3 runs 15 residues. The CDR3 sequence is CASSLQAGDSYEQYF.

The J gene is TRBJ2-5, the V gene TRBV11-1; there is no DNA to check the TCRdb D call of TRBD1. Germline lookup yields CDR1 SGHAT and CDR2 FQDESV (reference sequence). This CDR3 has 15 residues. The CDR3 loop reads CASSPWGTKQETQYF.

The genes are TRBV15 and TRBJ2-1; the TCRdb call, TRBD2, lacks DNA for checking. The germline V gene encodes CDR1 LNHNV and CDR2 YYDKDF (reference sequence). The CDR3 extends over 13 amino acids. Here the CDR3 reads CATSSLAGARKFF.

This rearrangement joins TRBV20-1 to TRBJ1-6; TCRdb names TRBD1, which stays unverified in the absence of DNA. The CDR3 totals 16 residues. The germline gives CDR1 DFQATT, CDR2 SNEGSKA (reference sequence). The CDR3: CSARDINFGAYSPLHF.

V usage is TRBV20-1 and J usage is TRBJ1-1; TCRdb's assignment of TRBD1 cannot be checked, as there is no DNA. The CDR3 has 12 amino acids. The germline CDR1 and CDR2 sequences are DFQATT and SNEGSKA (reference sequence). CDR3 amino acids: CSADRLNTEAFF.

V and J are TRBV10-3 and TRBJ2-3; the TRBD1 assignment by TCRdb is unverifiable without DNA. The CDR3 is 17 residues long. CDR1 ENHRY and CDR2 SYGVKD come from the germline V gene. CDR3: CAISESQTGKATDTQYF.

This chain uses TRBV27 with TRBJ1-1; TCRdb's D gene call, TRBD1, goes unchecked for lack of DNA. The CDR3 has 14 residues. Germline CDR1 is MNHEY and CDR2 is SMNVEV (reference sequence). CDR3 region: CASSLSGADTEAFF.

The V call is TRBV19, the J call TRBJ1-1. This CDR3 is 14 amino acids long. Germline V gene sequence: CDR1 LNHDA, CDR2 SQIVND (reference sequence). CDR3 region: CASSISWSNTEAFF.

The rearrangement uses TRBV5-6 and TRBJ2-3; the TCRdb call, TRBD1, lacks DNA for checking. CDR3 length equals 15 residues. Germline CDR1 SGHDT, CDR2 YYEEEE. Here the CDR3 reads CASRYRGKGGDTQYF.

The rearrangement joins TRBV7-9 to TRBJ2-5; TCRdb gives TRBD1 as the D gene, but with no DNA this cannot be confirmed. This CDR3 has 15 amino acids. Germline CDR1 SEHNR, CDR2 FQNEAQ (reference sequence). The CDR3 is CASSLDMGTIQTQYF.